The 5 T cell receptor beta chains in this list originate from one sample, sequenced in a study of T cells in Graves' hyperthyroidism and ophthalmopathy. There were TCR beta CDR3 regions amplified from RNA transcripts. RT-PCR in the first round (using the HTBI primer set) targeted the TCR CDR3. TCRdb used MiXCR to reprocess the multiplex PCR reads, holding one entry per CDR3 protein. Here the sample spans roughly 350,000 distinct CDR3 sequences, 14% being singletons. Sequencing was carried out using blood. The source of these receptors is a woman in her 30s with Graves' ophthalmopathy.

The sample holds a few counts of this clonotype. The genes are TRBV7-3 and TRBJ2-2; D remains unclear. The CDR3 covers 13 residues. Germline values: CDR1 SGHTA, CDR2 FQGTGA. Trimming stripped 0 bases from V and 7 bases from J, with 6 bases between. CDR3 nucleotide sequence: TGTGCCAGCAGCTTAACGTGGAGCGGGGAGCTGTTTTTT. Its translation: CASSLTWSGELFF.

This clonotype occurred many times. The chain has TRBV15 and TRBJ1-1; tentatively, D is TRBD1 (5 bases). V was shortened by 1 base and J by 1 base, with 13 bases between the two germline ends. CDR1 and CDR2 (germline): LNHNV, YYDKDF (reference sequence). CDR3 size: 16 residues. CDR3 residues: CATSRGESRGNTEAFF. In DNA form, the CDR3 reads TGTGCCACCAGCAGAGGGGAGAGTAGGGGGAACACTGAAGCTTTCTTT. The variable domain in full, with the rest retrieved from reference TRBV15 and TRBJ1-1, is DAMVIQNPRYQVTQFGKPVTLSCSQTLNHNVMYWYQQKSSQAPKLLFHYYDKDFNNEADTPDNFQSRRPNTSFCFLDIRSPGLGDTAMYLCATSRGESRGNTEAFFGQGTRLTVV.

This clonotype was detected only a few times. V and J are TRBV5-1 and TRBJ2-6; D may be TRBD2 (5 bases). Germline V lookup: CDR1 SGHRS, CDR2 YFSETQ. Between the trimmed V and J ends, which lost 2 bases and 2 bases, there was a span of 8 bases. The CDR3 spans 15 residues. CDR3 amino acids: CASSLPGTGANVLTF. CDR3 nucleotides: TGCGCCAGCAGCTTACCGGGGACTGGGGCCAACGTCCTGACTTTC.

CDR3 nucleotides: TGCAGTGCTAGAGATCTCTTAGCGGGGGGGAATGAGCAGTTCTTC. Protein product: CSARDLLAGGNEQFF. The rearrangement joins TRBV20-1 to TRBJ2-1, with 11 bases identical to TRBD2. CDR3 length: 15 residues. Per germline, CDR1 DFQATT and CDR2 SNEGSKA (reference sequence). The junction had 5 bases not matched to a gene; V was cut back by 0 bases and J by 7 bases.

This clonotype was counted ten times or more. The gene calls are TRBV27 and TRBJ2-1; TRBD2 matches at 7 bases. The J segment lost 9 bases and the V segment lost 5 bases, leaving 7 bases of the junction unmatched. The CDR3 runs to 13 residues. In germline, CDR1 is MNHEY, CDR2 SMNVEV (reference sequence). The CDR3 reads CASSQTSTFEQFF. The CDR3 nucleotides read TGTGCCAGCAGTCAGACTAGCACCTTTGAGCAGTTCTTC.